The clone carrying this TCR beta chain was picked up a small number of times. Its target is unknown. The sample is drawn from a study of long-term antiretroviral therapy in people with HIV. Findings of the study overall: Before ART, certain clones expanded, and these dominated the repertoire at all time points. Control repertoires displayed wider CDR3 length ranges than the HIV repertoires.

The CDR3 totals 16 residues. Germline CDR1 and CDR2: KGHSH and LQKENI. V trimming: 2 bases; J trimming: 2 bases; junction bases outside the gene matches: 5. immunoSEQ v3.0 was run at survey level. Here immunoSEQ multiplex PCR was the method, and the copy in TCRdb shows in-frame clones only, minus some. Here the sample spans around 16,000 clones, 78% being singletons. The chain combines TRBV18 with TRBJ1-5, with TRBD1 identical over 8 bases. This receptor was obtained from a middle-aged woman with HIV. This specimen was unsorted PBMCs, taken more than 3.1 years after starting antiretroviral therapy. The CDR3 loop reads CASSPGQGARNQPQHF. The CDR3 coding sequence is TGTGCCAGCTCACCAGGGCAGGGGGCCCGCAATCAGCCCCAGCATTTT.